This TCR beta chain was sequenced in a study of vaccination effects on CD4 cells after COVID-19. Scientists isolated CD4+ T cells after a roughly ten-day culture period ended. The person acquired a PCR-confirmed SARS-CoV-2 infection between March and December 2020. Either the mRNA-1273 or the BNT162b2 vaccine was given to participants as two doses. This clone was picked up a small number of times. Its specificity is not known. Only in-frame clones appear in the TCRdb table, and some are missing; sequencing was by immunoSEQ multiplex PCR. The sample shows around 50,000 clones, nearly 75% of them seen only once. The sample consisted of CD4+ T cells from PBMCs cultured without peptide, taken after COVID-19 vaccination. The source of this sequence is a human donor who had a prior SARS-CoV-2 infection.

CDR3 DNA sequence: TGTGCCAGCTCAACGGGACAGGGGGCTTATTCACCCCTCCACTTT. It codes for CASSTGQGAYSPLHF. This chain links TRBV18 with TRBJ1-6; 12 nucleotides align to TRBD1. Trimming removed 5 bases from V and 8 bases from J; junction bases left unmatched: 4. The germline gives CDR1 KGHSH, CDR2 LQKENI. The CDR3 is made up of 15 amino acids.